The T cell receptor beta chain under discussion was sequenced for a study of graft-versus-host responses after intestinal transplantation. General study findings and limits: Marrow from the recipient contained GvH clones, some of which had appeared first in ileum or blood.

Regarding this clone: Its specificity is unknown.

The germline gives CDR1 MRHNA, CDR2 SNTAGT. The CDR3 runs to 13 residues. With V trimmed by 0 bases and J by 10 bases, 3 bases remained unmatched. Using immunoSEQ multiplex PCR, the repertoire was profiled, and TCRdb retains in-frame clones only, with some absent. The sample lists approximately 90,000 clones, about nine tenths occurring once. V is TRBV6-4 and J is TRBJ2-1; 7 bases agree with TRBD2. This receptor was taken from a human donor who was the organ donor for an intestinal transplant. The material was unstimulated CD4+ T cells sorted from spleen or lymph node cells, obtained before transplant. DNA for the CDR3: TGTGCCAGCAGTGACTCTTCAGCGGGAGAGCAGTTCTTC. It encodes CASSDSSAGEQFF.